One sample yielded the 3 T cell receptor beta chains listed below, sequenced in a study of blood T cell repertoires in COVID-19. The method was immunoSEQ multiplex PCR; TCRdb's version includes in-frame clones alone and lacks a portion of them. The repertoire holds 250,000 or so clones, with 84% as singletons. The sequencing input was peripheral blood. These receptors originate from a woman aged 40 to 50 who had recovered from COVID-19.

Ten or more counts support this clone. CDR3 sequence (DNA): TGTGCCAGCAGCACGGATCAGGGGTCTGGGGCCAACGTCCTGACTTTC. This sequence encodes CASSTDQGSGANVLTF. The chain uses TRBV13 and TRBJ2-6, with D possibly being TRBD1 (6 bases). In germline, CDR1 is PRHDT, CDR2 FYEKMQ (reference sequence). This CDR3 has 16 amino acids. The V end lost 5 bases, the J end lost 1 base, and 12 bases lay between the germline ends.

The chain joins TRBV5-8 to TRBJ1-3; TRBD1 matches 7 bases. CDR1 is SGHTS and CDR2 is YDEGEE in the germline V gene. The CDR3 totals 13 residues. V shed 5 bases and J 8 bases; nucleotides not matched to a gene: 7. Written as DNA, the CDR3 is TGTGCCAGCAGACCAGGGGGAGTCGACACCATATATTTT. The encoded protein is CASRPGGVDTIYF.

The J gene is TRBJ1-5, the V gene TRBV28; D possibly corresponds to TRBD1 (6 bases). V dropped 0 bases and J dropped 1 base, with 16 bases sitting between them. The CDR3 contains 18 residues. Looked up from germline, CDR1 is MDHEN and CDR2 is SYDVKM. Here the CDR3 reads CASSLWWGGQMSNQPQHF. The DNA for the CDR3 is TGTGCCAGCAGTTTATGGTGGGGGGGCCAAATGAGCAATCAGCCCCAGCATTTT.